The 9 T cell receptor beta chains below all came from one sample that was sequenced in a study of neurological immune-mediated disorders. TCRdb reanalysed the 5' RACE reads using MiXCR and keeps one entry per CDR3 protein. The sample contains approximately 31,000 distinct CDR3 sequences, about 13% of which appear only once. The time point: longitudinal time-point 2. Sequenced: PBMCs. The receptor source for this set is a woman between 40 and 55 years old in good health.

This clonotype was detected ten times or more. The CDR3 protein is CASSYFRTGGNYGYTF. CDR3 sequence (DNA): TGTGCCAGCAGTTACTTTAGGACAGGGGGCAACTATGGCTACACCTTC. V and J are TRBV6-5 and TRBJ1-2; 11 nucleotides align to TRBD1. The germline V gene has CDR1 MNHEY and CDR2 SVGAGI. The CDR3 has 16 residues. Trimming cost V 1 base and J 2 bases; bases outside gene matches: 3.

At least ten counts were recorded for this clonotype. The chain links TRBV25-1 to TRBJ1-3; 9 bases agree with TRBD1. From germline, CDR1 is MGHDK and CDR2 SYGVNS. Trimming at V came to 3 bases and at J to 0 bases, leaving 0 bases not matched to a gene. The CDR3 is made up of 15 amino acids. The CDR3 loop is CASSEDRGSGNTIYF. CDR3 bases: TGTGCCAGCAGTGAGGACAGGGGCTCTGGAAACACCATATATTTT.

The CDR3 coding sequence is TGTGCCAGCAGCTTGGAACCGAACACTGAAGCTTTCTTT. Translation gives CASSLEPNTEAFF. The chain carries TRBV5-5 and TRBJ1-1; D remains ambiguous. The CDR3 contains 13 residues. The V gene lost 0 bases and the J gene lost 1 base, with 4 bases spanning the gap. Looked up from germline, CDR1 is SGHKS and CDR2 is YYEKEE (reference sequence).

This clonotype has a count of ten or more. CDR3 amino acids: CASRETSGPSGELFF. The CDR3 bases are TGCGCCAGCAGGGAGACTAGCGGGCCCTCCGGGGAGCTGTTTTTT. The chain employs TRBV5-1 and TRBJ2-2; 10 bases are a match to TRBD2. V was pared by 5 bases and J by 6 bases, with 7 bases of the junction left unmatched. There are 15 residues in the CDR3. Germline V gene data show CDR1 as SGHRS and CDR2 as YFSETQ.

This clonotype was counted many times. V and J are TRBV29-1 and TRBJ2-1; 10 bases are shared with TRBD1. CDR3 length equals 15 residues. The J segment lost 0 bases and the V segment lost 7 bases, leaving 6 bases of the junction unmatched. Germline values: CDR1 SQVTM, CDR2 ANQGSEA. As DNA, the CDR3 is TGCAGCGGACGACAGGGGGCTAGCTCCTACAATGAGCAGTTCTTC. Protein product: CSGRQGASSYNEQFF.

This clonotype was recorded many times. The rearrangement joins TRBV5-6 to TRBJ2-5; possibly TRBD1 or TRBD2 for D (5 bases each). Germline CDR1 reads SGHDT; CDR2 reads YYEEEE. The V and J ends lost 4 bases and 2 bases respectively, with 15 bases between them. This CDR3 has 15 residues. The CDR3 nucleotides are TGTGCCAGCAGCCGGGACCCTCTCGAACAAGAGACCCAGTACTTC. Its translation: CASSRDPLEQETQYF.

This clonotype was picked up many times. The V call is TRBV7-2, the J call TRBJ1-5, with D maybe TRBD1 (6 bases). Trimming cost V 1 base and J 6 bases, with 19 bases left between them. CDR3 size: 17 residues. The germline gives CDR1 SGHTA, CDR2 FQGNSA. CDR3 in amino acids: CASSLGRGKYAGQPQHF. The CDR3 bases are TGTGCCAGCAGCTTAGGCAGGGGAAAATATGCCGGTCAGCCCCAGCATTTT.

This clonotype has ten or more counts. The CDR3 sequence: CASSVDYGLAAETQYF. DNA for the CDR3: TGTGCCAGCAGCGTAGACTACGGACTAGCTGCGGAGACCCAGTACTTC. The chain combines TRBV9 with TRBJ2-5, with 8 bases fitting TRBD2. The junction had 9 bases not matched to a gene; V was cut back by 0 bases and J by 5 bases. Germline CDR1 reads SGDLS; CDR2 reads YYNGEE. The CDR3 consists of 16 residues.

This clonotype was found many times. This chain connects TRBV5-1 to TRBJ2-3, with 9 bases fitting TRBD1. The CDR3 is 17 amino acids. Trimming at V came to 4 bases and at J to 3 bases, leaving 12 bases not matched to a gene. Germline V CDR1 and CDR2: SGHRS, YFSETQ. The CDR3 region is CASSPIPAGQGTDTQYF. The CDR3 nucleotides are TGCGCCAGCAGCCCTATCCCTGCCGGACAGGGGACAGATACGCAGTATTTT.